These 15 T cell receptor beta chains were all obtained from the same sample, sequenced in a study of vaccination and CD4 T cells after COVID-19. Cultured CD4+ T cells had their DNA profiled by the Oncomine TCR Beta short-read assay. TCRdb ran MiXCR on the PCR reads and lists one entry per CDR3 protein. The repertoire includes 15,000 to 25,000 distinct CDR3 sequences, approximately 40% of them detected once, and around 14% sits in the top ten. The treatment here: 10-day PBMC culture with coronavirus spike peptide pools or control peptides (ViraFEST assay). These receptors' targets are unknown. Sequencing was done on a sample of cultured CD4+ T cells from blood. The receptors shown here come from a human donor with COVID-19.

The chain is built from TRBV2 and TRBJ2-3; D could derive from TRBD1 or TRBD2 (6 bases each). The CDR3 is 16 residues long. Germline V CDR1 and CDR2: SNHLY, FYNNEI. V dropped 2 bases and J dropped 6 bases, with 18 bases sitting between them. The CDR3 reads CASSESGGLAADTQYF. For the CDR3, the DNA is TGTGCCAGCAGTGAATCCGGGGGCTTAGCGGCGGATACGCAGTATTTT. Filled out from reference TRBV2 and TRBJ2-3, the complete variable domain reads EPEVTQTPSHQVTQMGQEVILRCVPISNHLYFYWYRQILGQKVEFLVSFYNNEISEKSEIFDDQFSVERPDGSNFTLKIRSTKLEDSAMYFCASSESGGLAADTQYFGPGTRLTVL.

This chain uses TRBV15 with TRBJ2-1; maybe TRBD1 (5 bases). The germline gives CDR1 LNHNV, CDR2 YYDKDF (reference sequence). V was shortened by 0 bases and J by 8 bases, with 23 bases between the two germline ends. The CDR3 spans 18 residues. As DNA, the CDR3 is TGTGCCACCAGCAGAGATTTGGGCAGGGTACGGGTTGGGGATGAGCAGTTCTTC. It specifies CATSRDLGRVRVGDEQFF.

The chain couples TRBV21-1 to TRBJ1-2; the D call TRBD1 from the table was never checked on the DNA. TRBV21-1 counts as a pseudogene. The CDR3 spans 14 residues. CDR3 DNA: TGTGCCAGCAGCCGTCGGGACACCTACTATGGCTACACCTTC. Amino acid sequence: CASSRRDTYYGYTF.

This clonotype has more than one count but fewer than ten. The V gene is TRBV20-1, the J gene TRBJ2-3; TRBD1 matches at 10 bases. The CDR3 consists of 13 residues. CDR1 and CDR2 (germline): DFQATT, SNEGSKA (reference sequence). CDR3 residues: CMTRQGATDTQYF. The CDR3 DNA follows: TGCATGACCCGACAGGGGGCAACAGATACGCAGTATTTT.

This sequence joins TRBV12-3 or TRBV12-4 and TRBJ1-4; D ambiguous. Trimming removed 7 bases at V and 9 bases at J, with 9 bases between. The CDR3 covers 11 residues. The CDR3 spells CASTYHQKLFF. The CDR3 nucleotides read TGTGCCAGCACGTACCACCAAAAACTGTTTTTT.

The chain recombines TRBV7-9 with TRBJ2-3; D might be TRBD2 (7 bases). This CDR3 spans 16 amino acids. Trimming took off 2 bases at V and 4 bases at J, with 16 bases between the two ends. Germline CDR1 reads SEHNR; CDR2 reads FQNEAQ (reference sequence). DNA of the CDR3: TGTGCCAGCAGCTTACAGGGGACTAAGGGCGCAGATACGCAGTATTTT. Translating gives CASSLQGTKGADTQYF.

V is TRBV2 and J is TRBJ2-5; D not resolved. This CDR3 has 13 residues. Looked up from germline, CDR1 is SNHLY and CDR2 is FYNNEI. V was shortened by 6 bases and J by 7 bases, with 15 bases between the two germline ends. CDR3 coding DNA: TGTGCCAGCAGAACCGACTCCCTTTTGACCCAGTACTTC. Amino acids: CASRTDSLLTQYF.

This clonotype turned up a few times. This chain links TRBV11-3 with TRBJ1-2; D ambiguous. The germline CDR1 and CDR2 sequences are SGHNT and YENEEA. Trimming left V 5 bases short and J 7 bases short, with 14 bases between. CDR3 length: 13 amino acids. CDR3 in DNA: TGTGCCAGCAGCCCCGACGTGTTGAGTGGCTACACCTTC. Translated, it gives CASSPDVLSGYTF.

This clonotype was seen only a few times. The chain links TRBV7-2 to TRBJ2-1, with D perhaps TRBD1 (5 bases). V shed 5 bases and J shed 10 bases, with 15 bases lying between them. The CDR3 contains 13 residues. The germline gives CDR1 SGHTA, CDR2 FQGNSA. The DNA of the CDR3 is TGTGCCAGCAGCCGGCCTAAACAGGAAGAGCAGTTCTTC. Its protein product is CASSRPKQEEQFF.

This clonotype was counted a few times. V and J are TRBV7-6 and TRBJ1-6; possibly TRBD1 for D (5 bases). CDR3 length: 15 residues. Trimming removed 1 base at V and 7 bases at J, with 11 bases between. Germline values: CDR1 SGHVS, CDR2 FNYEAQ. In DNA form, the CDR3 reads TGTGCCAGCAGCTTAGTGGCACAGGCCAATTCACCCCTCCACTTT. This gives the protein CASSLVAQANSPLHF.

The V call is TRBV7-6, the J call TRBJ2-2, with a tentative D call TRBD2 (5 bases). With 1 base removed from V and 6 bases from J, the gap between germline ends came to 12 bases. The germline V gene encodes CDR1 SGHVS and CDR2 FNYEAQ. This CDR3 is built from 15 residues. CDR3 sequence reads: CASSLDEGEAGELFF. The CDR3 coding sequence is TGTGCCAGCAGCTTAGATGAGGGCGAAGCCGGGGAGCTGTTTTTT.

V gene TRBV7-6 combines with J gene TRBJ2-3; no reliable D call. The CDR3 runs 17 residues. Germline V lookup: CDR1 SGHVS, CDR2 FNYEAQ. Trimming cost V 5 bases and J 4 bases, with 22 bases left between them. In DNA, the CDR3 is TGTGCCAGCAGCGCCTCCCGGACCGCGCTAGTTCCAGATACGCAGTATTTT. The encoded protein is CASSASRTALVPDTQYF.

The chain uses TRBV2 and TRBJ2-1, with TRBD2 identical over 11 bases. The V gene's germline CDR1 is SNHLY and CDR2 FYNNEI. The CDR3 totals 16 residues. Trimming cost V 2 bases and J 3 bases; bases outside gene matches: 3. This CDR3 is CASSELAGGYYNEQFF. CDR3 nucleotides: TGTGCCAGCAGTGAACTAGCGGGGGGATACTACAATGAGCAGTTCTTC.

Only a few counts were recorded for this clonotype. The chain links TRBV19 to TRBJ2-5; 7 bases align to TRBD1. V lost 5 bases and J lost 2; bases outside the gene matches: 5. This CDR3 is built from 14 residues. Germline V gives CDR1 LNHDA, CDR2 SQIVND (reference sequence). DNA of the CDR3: TGTGCCAGTAGTCCGCGGACAGGACAAGAGACCCAGTACTTC. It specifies CASSPRTGQETQYF.

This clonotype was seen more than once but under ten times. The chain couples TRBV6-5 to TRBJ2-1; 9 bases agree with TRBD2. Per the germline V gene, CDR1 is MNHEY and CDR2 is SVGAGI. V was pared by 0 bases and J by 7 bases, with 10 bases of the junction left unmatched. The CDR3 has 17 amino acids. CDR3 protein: CASSYSSGGGARNEQFF. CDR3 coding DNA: TGTGCCAGCAGTTACTCGTCCGGCGGGGGGGCCCGGAATGAGCAGTTCTTC.